The clone carrying this T cell receptor beta chain was seen just once. Its antigen is still unknown. Measured with immunoSEQ multiplex PCR; TCRdb has only the in-frame clones, and not every one. The data contain 630,000 or so clones, roughly 98% of them seen just once; the ten biggest clones take up around 0.3%. Germline assignment: CDR1 SGHVS and CDR2 FQNEAQ. The V end lost 1 base, the J end lost 5 bases, and 8 bases lay between the germline ends. The CDR3 is 14 residues long. This record belongs to a study of shared clonotypes between healthy human individuals. Study-wide context: Donor ages ranged 18 to 49 years: a couple of women, a few men. For every donor, three CD4 naive, three CD4 memory, two CD8 naive and one CD8 memory plates were used.

CD45RO-negative, CCR7-selected cells formed the naive CD8 fraction, which excluded terminally differentiated effector memory CD45RA+ cells. Overall study findings and caveats: Having only a few donors restricted how much genetic and exposure-history diversity was captured. Several donors had 4% to 6.5% of their naive CD4 clonotypes in common.

The V gene is TRBV7-8, the J gene TRBJ2-2; no firm D call. This TCR was sampled from a man aged 25 to 40 in good health. The sample comprised naive CD8+ T cells sorted from blood. CDR3 in amino acids: CASSLVVGTGELFF. The CDR3 region has the DNA TGTGCCAGCAGCTTAGTCGTGGGAACCGGGGAGCTGTTTTTT.